Listed below are T cell receptor beta chains from one sample, sequenced in a study of T cells after yellow fever vaccination. MiXCR, run by TCRdb on the 5' RACE reads, gives a single entry per CDR3 protein. The top ten clones hold around 15% of a sample with approximately 550,000 distinct CDR3 sequences, 13% of them seen once. The input for sequencing was PBMCs, taken on the day of the yellow fever booster vaccination. The receptors derive from a man aged 25 to 40 who received the YFV17D yellow fever vaccine. Both conserved end residues are part of each CDR3. Fields, in order: clone size, V gene, J gene, D gene, CDR3 protein, CDR3 DNA. The D gene is left open where the match is weak. Not every row has a clone size; where given, it reads once, few, many or a size class.

clone size: many
V gene: TRBV15
J gene: TRBJ2-7
D gene: NA
CDR3 protein: CATSGRTYVEQYF
CDR3 DNA: TGTGCCACCAGCGGCAGGACCTACGTTGAGCAGTACTTC

clone size: NA
V gene: TRBV25-1
J gene: TRBJ2-7
D gene: TRBD1
CDR3 protein: CASSGYRGYEQYF
CDR3 DNA: TGTGCCAGCAGTGGTTACAGGGGCTACGAGCAGTACTTC

clone size: NA
V gene: TRBV20-1
J gene: TRBJ2-1
D gene: NA
CDR3 protein: CSEGSRLTRDEQFF
CDR3 DNA: TGCAGTGAAGGGAGCCGCCTGACCCGGGATGAGCAGTTCTTC

clone size: NA
V gene: TRBV20-1
J gene: TRBJ2-1
D gene: NA
CDR3 protein: CSARDVGGGGNEQFF
CDR3 DNA: TGCAGTGCTAGAGATGTCGGGGGAGGAGGCAATGAGCAGTTCTTC

clone size: few
V gene: TRBV5-5
J gene: TRBJ1-2
D gene: NA
CDR3 protein: CASSSEGALGYTF
CDR3 DNA: TGTGCCAGCAGCTCAGAAGGGGCGCTTGGCTACACCTTC

clone size: few
V gene: TRBV20-1
J gene: TRBJ2-5
D gene: TRBD1
CDR3 protein: CSAPKTGVGETQYF
CDR3 DNA: TGCAGTGCTCCTAAGACAGGGGTAGGCGAGACCCAGTACTTC

clone size: few
V gene: TRBV20-1
J gene: TRBJ2-1
D gene: NA
CDR3 protein: CSASDGYNEQFF
CDR3 DNA: TGCAGTGCTAGTGACGGGTACAATGAGCAGTTCTTC

clone size: few
V gene: TRBV6-5
J gene: TRBJ2-5
D gene: NA
CDR3 protein: CASSYFPDLSGETQYF
CDR3 DNA: TGTGCCAGCAGTTACTTCCCGGATTTGTCCGGAGAGACCCAGTACTTC

clone size: NA
V gene: TRBV14
J gene: TRBJ2-3
D gene: NA
CDR3 protein: CASSQRWEADTQYF
CDR3 DNA: TGTGCCAGCAGCCAACGGTGGGAGGCAGATACGCAGTATTTT

clone size: NA
V gene: TRBV5-1
J gene: TRBJ2-1
D gene: TRBD2
CDR3 protein: CASSGGTSGNEQFF
CDR3 DNA: TGCGCCAGCAGCGGTGGGACTAGCGGGAATGAGCAGTTCTTC

clone size: NA
V gene: TRBV3-1
J gene: TRBJ2-5
D gene: NA
CDR3 protein: CASSHKEETQYF
CDR3 DNA: TGTGCCAGCAGCCATAAGGAAGAGACCCAGTACTTC

clone size: NA
V gene: TRBV10-2
J gene: TRBJ1-2
D gene: NA
CDR3 protein: CASSEELAGWRYGYTF
CDR3 DNA: TGCGCCAGCAGTGAGGAGTTGGCAGGGTGGAGATATGGCTACACCTTC

clone size: NA
V gene: TRBV4-3
J gene: TRBJ2-3
D gene: TRBD2
CDR3 protein: CASSQEAGVGTDTQYF
CDR3 DNA: TGCGCCAGCAGCCAAGAAGCGGGGGTCGGGACAGATACGCAGTATTTT

clone size: NA
V gene: TRBV20-1
J gene: TRBJ1-1
D gene: NA
CDR3 protein: CSARPGEAFF
CDR3 DNA: TGCAGTGCTAGGCCGGGTGAAGCTTTCTTT

clone size: NA
V gene: TRBV18
J gene: TRBJ1-5
D gene: NA
CDR3 protein: CASSPDHLSNQPQHF
CDR3 DNA: TGTGCCAGCTCACCTGATCACCTTAGCAATCAGCCCCAGCATTTT

clone size: few
V gene: TRBV29-1
J gene: TRBJ2-7
D gene: NA
CDR3 protein: CSVGEGRKPYEQYF
CDR3 DNA: TGCAGCGTTGGCGAGGGGCGGAAACCCTACGAGCAGTACTTC

clone size: NA
V gene: TRBV1
J gene: TRBJ2-1
D gene: NA
CDR3 protein: CTSTLTSGRAIEQFF
CDR3 DNA: TGCACCAGCACCCTAACTAGCGGGAGGGCCATTGAGCAGTTCTTC

clone size: NA
V gene: TRBV20-1
J gene: TRBJ2-3
D gene: NA
CDR3 protein: CSVKDHTDTQYF
CDR3 DNA: TGCAGTGTCAAGGACCACACAGATACGCAGTATTTT

clone size: NA
V gene: TRBV9
J gene: TRBJ1-4
D gene: TRBD1
CDR3 protein: CASSDRDRGGEKLFF
CDR3 DNA: TGTGCCAGCAGCGACCGGGACAGGGGAGGCGAAAAACTGTTTTTT

clone size: few
V gene: TRBV18
J gene: TRBJ2-2
D gene: NA
CDR3 protein: CASSPKGSTGELFF
CDR3 DNA: TGTGCCAGCTCACCAAAGGGTTCCACCGGGGAGCTGTTTTTT